These 13 T cell receptor beta chains were all obtained from the same sample, sequenced in a study of blood T cell repertoires in COVID-19. TCRdb's copy holds only in-frame clones and misses some; the assay was immunoSEQ multiplex PCR. The data hold 250,000 to 350,000 clones, with approximately 90% observed a single time. The specimen was peripheral blood. The receptors originated from a man younger than 35 with active or convalescent COVID-19.

The chain carries TRBV2 and TRBJ1-5; the D gene is possibly TRBD1 (6 bases). V lost 7 bases and J lost 3, with 13 bases in between. Germline CDR1 SNHLY, CDR2 FYNNEI. The length of the CDR3 is 14 residues. The CDR3 bases are TGTGCCAGCACTAGCGGACAGTTCAATCAGCCCCAGCATTTT. This translates into CASTSGQFNQPQHF. Full variable domain (rest looked up from reference TRBV2 and TRBJ1-5): EPEVTQTPSHQVTQMGQEVILRCVPISNHLYFYWYRQILGQKVEFLVSFYNNEISEKSEIFDDQFSVERPDGSNFTLKIRSTKLEDSAMYFCASTSGQFNQPQHFGDGTRLSIL.

The chain carries TRBV9 and TRBJ2-1; perhaps TRBD1 as D (6 bases). The CDR3 contains 15 residues. Germline-derived CDR1 and CDR2 are SGDLS and YYNGEE. V was shortened by 2 bases and J by 9 bases, with 18 bases between the two germline ends. The CDR3 nucleotides read TGTGCCAGCAGCGTCTATGGGACAACGGGCATTGAGCAGTTCTTC. Encoded protein: CASSVYGTTGIEQFF.

V is TRBV5-1 and J is TRBJ2-3; D remains unclear. The CDR3 runs 14 residues. V lost 4 bases to trimming and J lost 0 bases, with 9 bases between them. In germline, CDR1 is SGHRS, CDR2 YFSETQ. CDR3 nucleotides: TGCGCCAGCAGCCCCAGTGCTAGCACAGATACGCAGTATTTT. Its translation is CASSPSASTDTQYF.

This chain connects TRBV12-3 or TRBV12-4 to TRBJ1-2, with D possibly TRBD1 on 6 matching bases. V lost 7 bases and J 7 bases, leaving 16 bases between the germline ends. This CDR3 contains 13 residues. CDR3 nucleotides: TGTGCCAGCACCCTTCAGGGGCGCCTTGGCTACACCTTC. Translating gives CASTLQGRLGYTF.

The genes are TRBV5-1 and TRBJ2-1, with 14 bases identical to TRBD2. V trimming: 3 bases; J trimming: 10 bases; junction bases outside the gene matches: 0. The CDR3 sequence is 13 residues long. In germline, CDR1 is SGHRS, CDR2 YFSETQ. The CDR3 sequence is CASSWTSGGEQFF. The CDR3 bases are TGCGCCAGCAGCTGGACTAGCGGGGGGGAGCAGTTCTTC. Complete variable domain (other parts from reference TRBV5-1 and TRBJ2-1): KAGVTQTPRYLIKTRGQQVTLSCSPISGHRSVSWYQQTPGQGLQFLFEYFSETQRNKGNFPGRFSGRQFSNSRSEMNVSTLELGDSALYLCASSWTSGGEQFFGPGTRLTVL.

This clone showed up just a few times. V is TRBV7-9 and J is TRBJ2-7, with 7 bases fitting TRBD1. V shed 8 bases, J shed 4 bases, and the junction held 14 bases outside the gene matches. CDR3 size: 15 residues. From germline, CDR1 is SEHNR and CDR2 FQNEAQ (reference sequence). CDR3 amino acids: CASLGAGGFDYEQYF. In DNA, the CDR3 is TGTGCCAGCCTTGGGGCAGGGGGATTCGATTACGAGCAGTACTTC.

This clone was counted only a few times. The chain links TRBV3-1 (or the pseudogene TRBV3-2) to TRBJ1-3; D ambiguous. The germline gives CDR1 LGHDT, CDR2 YNNKEL (reference sequence). Trimming removed 6 bases from V and 0 bases from J, with 6 bases in between. The CDR3 has 13 residues. CDR3 in amino acids: CASRTSSGNTIYF. The CDR3 region has the DNA TGTGCCAGCAGGACAAGCTCTGGAAACACCATATATTTT.

This chain links TRBV7-3 with TRBJ2-2, with 7 nucleotides matching TRBD2. CDR3 length equals 16 residues. V was pared by 0 bases and J by 4 bases, with 5 bases of the junction left unmatched. Germline loops: CDR1 SGHTA, CDR2 FQGTGA. The CDR3 protein is CASSLTRGSGTGELFF. CDR3 DNA sequence: TGTGCCAGCAGCTTAACCCGCGGGAGTGGCACCGGGGAGCTGTTTTTT.

A single count supports this clone. The J gene is TRBJ2-3, the V gene TRBV5-1; 9 bases line up with TRBD2. Losses at the gene ends were 0 bases for V and 4 bases for J; bases not matched to a gene: 6. CDR3 size: 16 residues. From germline, CDR1 is SGHRS and CDR2 YFSETQ. The CDR3 nucleotides read TGCGCCAGCAGCTTGGAGGGTAGCGGGAGAGCAGATACGCAGTATTTT. As protein: CASSLEGSGRADTQYF.

The gene calls are TRBV5-1 and TRBJ2-5, with D possibly TRBD1 on 5 matching bases. With 7 bases removed from V and 5 bases from J, the gap between germline ends came to 24 bases. This CDR3 contains 16 residues. Per germline, CDR1 SGHRS and CDR2 YFSETQ. The CDR3 spells CASAMTAGNGQETQYF. In nucleotides, the CDR3 is TGCGCCAGCGCCATGACTGCAGGGAACGGGCAGGAGACCCAGTACTTC.

The chain couples TRBV20-1 to TRBJ1-1, with D possibly being TRBD1 (5 bases). The V gene's germline CDR1 is DFQATT and CDR2 SNEGSKA (reference sequence). The V gene lost 5 bases and the J gene lost 6 bases, with 10 bases spanning the gap. CDR3 length equals 11 residues. CDR3 sequence: CSAGPGPEAFF. In nucleotides, the CDR3 is TGCAGTGCTGGACCAGGGCCTGAAGCTTTCTTT.

V and J are TRBV10-3 and TRBJ2-7, with 9 bases aligning to TRBD2. The CDR3 loop spans 15 amino acids. Germline CDR1 ENHRY, CDR2 SYGVKD. With V trimmed by 5 bases and J by 4 bases, 9 bases remained unmatched. The CDR3 here is CAISSLTSGSYEQYF. The CDR3 DNA follows: TGTGCCATCAGTTCCCTGACTAGCGGTAGTTACGAGCAGTACTTC.

J is TRBJ2-1 and V is TRBV18; 9 bases are a match to TRBD2. CDR3 length: 16 residues. In germline, CDR1 is KGHSH, CDR2 LQKENI. J lost 12 bases, V lost 0 bases, and 12 bases had no gene match. The CDR3 DNA reads TGTGCCAGCTCACCACCGACGACTAGCGGAGGGGGGGTGCAGTTCTTC. Its translation: CASSPPTTSGGGVQFF.